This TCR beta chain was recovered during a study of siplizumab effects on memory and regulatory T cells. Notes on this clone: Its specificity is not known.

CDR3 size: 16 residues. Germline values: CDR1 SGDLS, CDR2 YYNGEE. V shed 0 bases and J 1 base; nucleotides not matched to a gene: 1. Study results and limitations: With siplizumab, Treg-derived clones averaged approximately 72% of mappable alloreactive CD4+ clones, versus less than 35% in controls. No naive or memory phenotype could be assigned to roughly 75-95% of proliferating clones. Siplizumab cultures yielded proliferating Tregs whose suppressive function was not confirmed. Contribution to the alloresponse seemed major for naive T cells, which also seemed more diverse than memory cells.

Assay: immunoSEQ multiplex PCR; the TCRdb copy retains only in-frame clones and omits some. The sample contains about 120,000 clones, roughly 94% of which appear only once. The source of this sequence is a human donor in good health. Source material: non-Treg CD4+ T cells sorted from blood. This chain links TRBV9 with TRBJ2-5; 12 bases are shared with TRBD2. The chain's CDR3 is CASSVGTSGVQETQYF. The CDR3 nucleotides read TGTGCCAGCAGCGTAGGGACTAGCGGGGTCCAAGAGACCCAGTACTTC.